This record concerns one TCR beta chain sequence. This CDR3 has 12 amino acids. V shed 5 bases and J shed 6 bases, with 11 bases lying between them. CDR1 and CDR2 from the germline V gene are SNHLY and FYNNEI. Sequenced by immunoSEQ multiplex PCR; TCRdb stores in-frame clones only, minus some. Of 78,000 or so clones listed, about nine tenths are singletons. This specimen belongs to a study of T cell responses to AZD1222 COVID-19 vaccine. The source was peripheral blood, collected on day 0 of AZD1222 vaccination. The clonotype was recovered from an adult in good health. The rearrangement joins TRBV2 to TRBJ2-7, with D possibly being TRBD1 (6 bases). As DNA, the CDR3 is TGTGCCAGCAGTCTACAGGGCCCCGAGCAGTACTTC. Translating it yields CASSLQGPEQYF.